The subject of this entry is one T cell receptor (beta chain). CDR1 is LNHDA, CDR2 SQIVND, per germline (reference sequence). Trimming removed 4 bases from V and 5 bases from J, with 9 bases in between. The CDR3 extends over 13 amino acids. This sample stems from a study of blood T cell repertoires in COVID-19. Across the whole study: The United States, Italy and Spain provided the acute and convalescent COVID-19 samples. From T cells, B-cell-depleted T cells, or PBMCs came the material, which was cDNA or gDNA.

Original processing methods: Reference gene primer amplification gave estimated nucleated cell counts. Assay used: immunoSEQ multiplex PCR; TCRdb lists only in-frame clones, some missing. D and trimming were read from the DNA, whereas the V and J calls and clone size are those reported in that table. The table has around 100,000 clones, roughly nine tenths seen once. The chain carries TRBV19 and TRBJ1-5; a weak D match, TRBD1 (6 bases). The sequencing input was peripheral blood. The origin of this receptor is a man aged 50-60 years with active COVID-19. Here the CDR3 reads CASSTPGDQPQHF. As DNA, the CDR3 is TGTGCCAGTAGTACACCAGGGGATCAGCCCCAGCATTTT.